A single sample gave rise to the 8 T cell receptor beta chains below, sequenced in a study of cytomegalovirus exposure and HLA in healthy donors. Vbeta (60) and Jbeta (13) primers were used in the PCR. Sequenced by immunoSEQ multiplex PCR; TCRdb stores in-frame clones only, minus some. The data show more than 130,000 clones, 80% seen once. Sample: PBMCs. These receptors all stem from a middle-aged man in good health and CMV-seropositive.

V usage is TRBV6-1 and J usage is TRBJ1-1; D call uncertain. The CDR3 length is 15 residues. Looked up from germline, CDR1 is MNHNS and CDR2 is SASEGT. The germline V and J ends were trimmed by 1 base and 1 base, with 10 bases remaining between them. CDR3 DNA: TGTGCCAGCAGTGAAGAAGCGTTCCCGAACACTGAAGCTTTCTTT. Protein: CASSEEAFPNTEAFF.

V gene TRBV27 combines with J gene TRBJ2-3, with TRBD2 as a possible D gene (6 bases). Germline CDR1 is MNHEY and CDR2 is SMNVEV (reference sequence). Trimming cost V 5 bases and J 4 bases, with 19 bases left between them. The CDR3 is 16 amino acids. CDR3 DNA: TGTGCCAGCAGTCCCACCGGGGGTCAGGCAGCAGATACGCAGTATTTT. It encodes CASSPTGGQAADTQYF.

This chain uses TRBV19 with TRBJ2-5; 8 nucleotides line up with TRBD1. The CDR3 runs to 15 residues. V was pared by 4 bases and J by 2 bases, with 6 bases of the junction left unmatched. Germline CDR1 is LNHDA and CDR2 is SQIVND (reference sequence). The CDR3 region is CASSTLDRVQETQYF. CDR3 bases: TGTGCCAGTAGTACCCTGGACAGGGTACAAGAGACCCAGTACTTC.

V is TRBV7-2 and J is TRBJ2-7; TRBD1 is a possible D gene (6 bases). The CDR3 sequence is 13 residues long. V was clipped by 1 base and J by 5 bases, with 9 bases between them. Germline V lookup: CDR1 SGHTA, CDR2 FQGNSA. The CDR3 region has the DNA TGTGCCAGCAGCTTAGACAGGGACCACGAGCAGTACTTC. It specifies CASSLDRDHEQYF. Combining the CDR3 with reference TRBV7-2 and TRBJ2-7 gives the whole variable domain GAGVSQSPSNKVTEKGKDVELRCDPISGHTALYWYRQSLGQGLEFLIYFQGNSAPDKSGLPSDRFSAERTGGSVSTLTIQRTQQEDSAVYLCASSLDRDHEQYFGPGTRLTVT.

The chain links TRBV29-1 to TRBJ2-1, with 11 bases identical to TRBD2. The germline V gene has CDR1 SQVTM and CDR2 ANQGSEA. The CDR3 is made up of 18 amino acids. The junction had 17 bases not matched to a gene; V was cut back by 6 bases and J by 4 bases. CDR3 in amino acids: CSVATPQTGLAVYNEQFF. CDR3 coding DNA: TGCAGCGTAGCTACCCCCCAGACGGGACTAGCGGTATACAATGAGCAGTTCTTC.

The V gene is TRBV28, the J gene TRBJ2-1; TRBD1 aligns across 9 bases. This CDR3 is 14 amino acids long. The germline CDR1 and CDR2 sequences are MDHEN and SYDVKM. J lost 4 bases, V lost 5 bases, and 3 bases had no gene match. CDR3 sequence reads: CASSGTGWYNEQFF. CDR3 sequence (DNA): TGTGCCAGCAGTGGGACAGGGTGGTACAATGAGCAGTTCTTC.

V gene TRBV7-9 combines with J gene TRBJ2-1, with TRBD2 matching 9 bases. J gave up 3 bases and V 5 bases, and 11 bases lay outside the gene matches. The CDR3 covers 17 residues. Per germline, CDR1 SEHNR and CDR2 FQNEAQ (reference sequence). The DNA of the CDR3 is TGTGCCAGCAGCGTTAGCGGGAGACCCATTTTCTACAATGAGCAGTTCTTC. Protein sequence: CASSVSGRPIFYNEQFF. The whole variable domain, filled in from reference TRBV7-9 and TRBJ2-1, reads DTGVSQNPRHKITKRGQNVTFRCDPISEHNRLYWYRQTLGQGPEFLTYFQNEAQLEKSRLLSDRFSAERPKGSFSTLEIQRTEQGDSAMYLCASSVSGRPIFYNEQFFGPGTRLTVL.

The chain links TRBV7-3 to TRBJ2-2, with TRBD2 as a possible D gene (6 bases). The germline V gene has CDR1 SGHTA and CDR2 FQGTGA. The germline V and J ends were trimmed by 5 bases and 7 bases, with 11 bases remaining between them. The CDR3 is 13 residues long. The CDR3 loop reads CASSPWRDGELFF. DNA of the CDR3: TGTGCCAGCAGCCCCTGGAGGGACGGGGAGCTGTTTTTT.